The T cell receptor (beta chain) described here comes from a study of shared T cell receptors in the human thymus. The CDR3 covers 17 residues. The V and J ends lost 1 base and 4 bases, in that order; junction bases with no gene match: 8. From germline, CDR1 is LGHNA and CDR2 YSLEER. Data came from immunoSEQ multiplex PCR; TCRdb stores just in-frame clones and leaves some out. The sample lists hundreds of thousands of clones; approximately 87% were seen once. Separately, the same data were catalogued under a study of human thymus T cells.

V gene TRBV4-3 combines with J gene TRBJ2-1, with 9 bases matching TRBD2. This receptor was identified in a boy in the first two years of life with a congenital heart defect. Sequencing was performed on thymocytes. The DNA for the CDR3 is TGCGCCAGCAGCCAAGGGAAGCGGGAGGTGGGTTACAATGAGCAGTTCTTC. Its translation: CASSQGKREVGYNEQFF.